The 17 T cell receptor beta chains reported below all come from one sample, sequenced in a study of pediatric ulcerative colitis. Profiling relied on immunoSEQ multiplex PCR, and the TCRdb table lists in-frame clones only, not all of them. The data hold tens of thousands of clones, with 65% to 85% observed a single time. During colonoscopy, one to two rectal pinch biopsies were collected. The sequencing input was gut tissue. These receptors were collected from a boy younger than 18 with severe ulcerative colitis.

The chain couples TRBV5-1 to TRBJ2-5; TRBD1 is a possible D gene (5 bases). There are 16 residues in the CDR3. V dropped 2 bases and J dropped 5 bases, with 19 bases sitting between them. Germline assignment: CDR1 SGHRS and CDR2 YFSETQ. The CDR3 nucleotides are TGCGCCAGCAGCTTAGGGGCTCCCTCGAATATGGAGACCCAGTACTTC. It encodes CASSLGAPSNMETQYF.

This chain connects TRBV6-5 to TRBJ1-4, with 9 bases identical to TRBD1. Germline V gene data show CDR1 as MNHEY and CDR2 as SVGAGI. The CDR3 consists of 14 residues. Trimming at V came to 6 bases and at J to 7 bases, leaving 6 bases not matched to a gene. CDR3 in amino acids: CASSRGQGGEKLFF. The DNA for the CDR3 is TGTGCCAGCAGCAGGGGACAGGGTGGTGAAAAACTGTTTTTT.

The chain combines TRBV2 with TRBJ2-5, with 9 bases matching TRBD1. CDR1 and CDR2 from the germline V gene are SNHLY and FYNNEI. This CDR3 is 13 amino acids long. V lost 4 bases to trimming and J lost 3 bases; unmatched junction nucleotides: 0. The CDR3 region is CASSGDREETQYF. The CDR3 nucleotides read TGTGCCAGCAGTGGGGACAGGGAAGAGACCCAGTACTTC.

The chain combines TRBV6-1 with TRBJ2-7, with D maybe TRBD2 (5 bases). Germline V gives CDR1 MNHNS, CDR2 SASEGT. V was trimmed by 4 bases and J by 3 bases, leaving 16 bases between them. This CDR3 region has 15 residues. The CDR3: CASSGAPDGLYEQYF. The CDR3 DNA reads TGTGCCAGCAGTGGGGCTCCGGACGGACTCTACGAGCAGTACTTC.

The chain employs TRBV13 and TRBJ2-1; the D gene is possibly TRBD1 (5 bases). The V end lost 2 bases, the J end lost 10 bases, and 12 bases lay between the germline ends. CDR1 and CDR2 from the germline V gene are PRHDT and FYEKMQ (reference sequence). The CDR3 has 13 amino acids. DNA of the CDR3: TGTGCCAGCAGCTTATCCGAAGGGGTGGAGCAGTTCTTC. Amino acids: CASSLSEGVEQFF.

The chain employs TRBV7-6 and TRBJ1-6; D is uncertain. Germline V gene data show CDR1 as SGHVS and CDR2 as FNYEAQ. Trimming stripped 1 base from V and 7 bases from J, with 5 bases between. This CDR3 spans 13 amino acids. The CDR3 nucleotides read TGTGCCAGCAGCTTAGATGCCAATTCACCCCTCCACTTT. Translating it yields CASSLDANSPLHF.

This CDR3 reads CASSYSRLYNEQFF. The CDR3 DNA reads as TGTGCCAGCAGTTACTCGAGACTGTACAATGAGCAGTTCTTC. The chain combines TRBV6-6 with TRBJ2-1; D ambiguous. The CDR3 runs to 14 residues. Germline V gene data show CDR1 as MNHNY and CDR2 as SVGAGI (reference sequence). V lost 0 bases and J lost 4, with 7 bases in between.

The chain combines TRBV14 with TRBJ2-3; D unclear. CDR1 is SGHDN, CDR2 FVKESK, per germline. Trimming pared 6 bases from V and 10 bases from J, leaving 17 bases between. The CDR3 sequence is 13 residues long. In nucleotides, the CDR3 is TGTGCCAGCAGTCCCGCTTTTGCCTTGGCGCAGTATTTT. Protein sequence: CASSPAFALAQYF.

The V call is TRBV5-6, the J call TRBJ2-7; TRBD1 might be the D (5 bases). Trimming shortened V by 0 bases and J by 2 bases, and 12 bases separated the two germline ends. Germline V gene lookup returns CDR1 SGHDT and CDR2 YYEEEE. CDR3 length: 15 residues. DNA of the CDR3: TGTGCCAGCAGCTTGGGTAGGGGCCCCGCCTACGAGCAGTACTTC. Its translation: CASSLGRGPAYEQYF.

The chain uses TRBV4-1 and TRBJ2-7; no reliable D call. Germline loops: CDR1 MGHRA, CDR2 YSYEKL. Trimming pared 5 bases from V and 5 bases from J, leaving 10 bases between. The CDR3 is made up of 12 amino acids. The CDR3 nucleotides are TGCGCCAGCAGCTCTTGGTCCAACGAGCAGTACTTC. Translating gives CASSSWSNEQYF.

This clone appeared a few times. The chain recombines TRBV4-1 with TRBJ1-5, with 7 bases identical to TRBD1. From germline, CDR1 is MGHRA and CDR2 YSYEKL. V shed 4 bases and J 5 bases; nucleotides not matched to a gene: 5. The CDR3 runs 14 residues. CDR3 coding DNA: TGCGCCAGCAGCCCCCGGGACAGAGATCAGCCCCAGCATTTT. Translating gives CASSPRDRDQPQHF.

This clone was observed once. The chain couples TRBV6-8 to TRBJ2-7; D not resolved. The CDR3 loop spans 13 amino acids. Trimming stripped 6 bases from V and 3 bases from J, with 12 bases between. Looked up from germline, CDR1 is MNHGY and CDR2 is SAAAGT. This CDR3 reads CASRQRRNYEQYF. CDR3 nucleotide sequence: TGTGCCAGCAGGCAACGCCGAAACTACGAGCAGTACTTC.

This clone has a single count. The chain carries TRBV2 and TRBJ2-2; no definite D call. This CDR3 spans 15 amino acids. Trimming took off 2 bases at V and 4 bases at J, with 11 bases between the two ends. Germline values: CDR1 SNHLY, CDR2 FYNNEI. The chain's CDR3 is CASSEIGSSTGELFF. DNA for the CDR3: TGTGCCAGCAGTGAAATTGGCAGCAGCACCGGGGAGCTGTTTTTT.

The chain is built from TRBV27 and TRBJ2-7, with D hard to call. V lost 3 bases and J 4 bases, leaving 7 bases between the germline ends. Per germline, CDR1 MNHEY and CDR2 SMNVEV (reference sequence). The CDR3 covers 12 residues. CDR3 in amino acids: CASSFVGYEQYF. The CDR3 nucleotides are TGTGCCAGCAGTTTCGTAGGGTACGAGCAGTACTTC.

Turning to this clone: This likely comes from a read error, as the CDR3 has no conserved phenylalanine or tryptophan at its end. CDR3 in DNA: TGTGCCAGCAGCCCAGGGGCCGAGGCTTCACCCCTCCACCTT. This gives the protein CASSPGAEASPLHL. This chain joins TRBV11-2 and TRBJ1-6; the D gene is possibly TRBD1 (6 bases). V lost 5 bases and J lost 9, with 14 bases in between. CDR1 SGHAT and CDR2 FQNNGV come from the germline V gene. The length of the CDR3 is 14 residues.

The V call is TRBV13, the J call TRBJ1-1; perhaps TRBD1 as D (5 bases). Germline values: CDR1 PRHDT, CDR2 FYEKMQ (reference sequence). V lost 5 bases and J 2 bases, leaving 12 bases between the germline ends. This CDR3 is built from 14 residues. The CDR3 bases are TGTGCCAGCAGCGCCTTACAGGCTAACACTGAAGCTTTCTTT. Translated, it gives CASSALQANTEAFF.

This clone was observed once. The chain recombines TRBV13 with TRBJ1-1; 7 nucleotides match TRBD1. V lost 2 bases, J lost 7 bases, and 4 bases stayed unmatched. This CDR3 has 13 amino acids. From germline, CDR1 is PRHDT and CDR2 FYEKMQ (reference sequence). The CDR3 spells CASSLFGTDEAFF. The CDR3 nucleotides are TGTGCCAGCAGCTTATTTGGGACAGATGAAGCTTTCTTT.